One and the same sample provided the 26 T cell receptor beta chains below, sequenced in a study of shared clonotypes between healthy human individuals. Repertoires were generated with immunoSEQ multiplex PCR, while TCRdb's copy carries only in-frame clones and drops some. The sample gives more than 900,000 clones, approximately 80% of which show up once; roughly 0.57% is in the top ten. Sequencing was performed on memory CD4+ T cells from PBMCs. Stated subset: CD45RA-negative fraction. Receptors were obtained from a young man in good health. Some clones in this sample may be carry-over from other donors' samples.

The chain recombines TRBV2 with TRBJ1-5; 10 bases fit TRBD1. Germline CDR1 reads SNHLY; CDR2 reads FYNNEI. This CDR3 has 16 amino acids. V trimming: 5 bases; J trimming: 6 bases; junction bases outside the gene matches: 10. The CDR3 nucleotides are TGTGCCAGCAGTCTTGGGTCAGACAGGGGGCTTCAGCCCCAGCATTTT. Translated: CASSLGSDRGLQPQHF.

Here the CDR3 DNA reads TGTGCCAGCAGTGATGGAGCGGGAGGACCCCCCGAGCAGTACTTC. This encodes CASSDGAGGPPEQYF. The chain is built from TRBV2 and TRBJ2-7; 9 bases align to TRBD2. Germline assignment: CDR1 SNHLY and CDR2 FYNNEI. With 3 bases clipped from V and 6 bases from J, the junction kept 9 bases outside the gene matches. This CDR3 has 15 amino acids. The full variable domain, completed using reference TRBV2 and TRBJ2-7, is EPEVTQTPSHQVTQMGQEVILRCVPISNHLYFYWYRQILGQKVEFLVSFYNNEISEKSEIFDDQFSVERPDGSNFTLKIRSTKLEDSAMYFCASSDGAGGPPEQYFGPGTRLTVT.

The V call is TRBV6-1, the J call TRBJ2-7, with TRBD2 identical over 7 bases. Germline V gene lookup returns CDR1 MNHNS and CDR2 SASEGT. This CDR3 has 13 residues. Germline trimming cut 4 bases from V and 3 bases from J; bases unmatched to any gene: 3. The CDR3 DNA reads as TGTGCCAGCAGTGCCCGGGGGGTCTACGAGCAGTACTTC. It codes for CASSARGVYEQYF.

The chain joins TRBV28 to TRBJ2-2, with D maybe TRBD1 (5 bases). The CDR3 has 14 residues. The V and J ends lost 5 bases and 5 bases respectively, with 12 bases between them. CDR1 MDHEN and CDR2 SYDVKM come from the germline V gene. CDR3 nucleotide sequence: TGTGCCAGCAGTCCCCGGACAAAAACCGGGGAGCTGTTTTTT. It yields the protein CASSPRTKTGELFF.

Regarding this clone: This same CDR3 is encoded by further DNA sequences in the sample. The chain joins TRBV5-1 to TRBJ2-3; D is uncertain. The germline gives CDR1 SGHRS, CDR2 YFSETQ. Trimming removed 0 bases from V and 0 bases from J, with 5 bases in between. The CDR3 totals 14 residues. The CDR3 sequence is CASSLAPSTDTQYF. CDR3 nucleotides: TGCGCCAGCAGCTTGGCCCCCAGCACAGATACGCAGTATTTT.

CDR3 DNA sequence: TGTGCCAGCAGCCTCCCTAGCGGGAGATCCTACAATGAGCAGTTCTTC. Translating it yields CASSLPSGRSYNEQFF. The chain has TRBV7-9 and TRBJ2-1, with 10 nucleotides matching TRBD2. This CDR3 has 16 residues. The germline gives CDR1 SEHNR, CDR2 FQNEAQ (reference sequence). The J segment lost 1 base and the V segment lost 5 bases, leaving 5 bases of the junction unmatched.

The chain recombines TRBV7-3 with TRBJ2-2; D gene unclear. Trimming removed 0 bases at V and 6 bases at J, with 5 bases between. Germline V gives CDR1 SGHTA, CDR2 FQGTGA. This CDR3 has 13 residues. Here the CDR3 DNA reads TGTGCCAGCAGCTTAACTGATCCCGGGGAGCTGTTTTTT. Translating it yields CASSLTDPGELFF.

In nucleotides, the CDR3 is TGTGCCAGCAGTTTAGGGGGACCAAGGTACACCATATATTTT. Its protein is CASSLGGPRYTIYF. The chain is built from TRBV6-5 and TRBJ1-3, with D perhaps matching TRBD1 (6 bases). The CDR3 spans 14 residues. The germline V gene has CDR1 MNHEY and CDR2 SVGAGI. The V gene lost 4 bases and the J gene lost 8 bases, with 15 bases spanning the gap.

The rearrangement joins TRBV4-3 to TRBJ2-3; D is ambiguous. The germline V gene encodes CDR1 LGHNA and CDR2 YSLEER. V was shortened by 0 bases and J by 3 bases, with 7 bases between the two germline ends. The CDR3 runs to 14 residues. CDR3 sequence reads: CASSQEARTDTQYF. The CDR3 DNA reads TGCGCCAGCAGCCAAGAGGCGAGGACAGATACGCAGTATTTT.

DNA for the CDR3: TGTGCCAGCGGACTAAGGGGGCTCACAGATACGCAGTATTTT. This sequence encodes CASGLRGLTDTQYF. V is TRBV7-2 and J is TRBJ2-3, with D possibly being TRBD1 (7 bases). Trimming pared 8 bases from V and 2 bases from J, leaving 14 bases between. In germline, CDR1 is SGHTA, CDR2 FQGNSA. The CDR3 contains 14 residues.

The V gene is TRBV29-1, the J gene TRBJ2-4; tentative D call: TRBD1 (6 bases). Trimming removed 7 bases from V and 4 bases from J, with 11 bases in between. Per germline, CDR1 SQVTM and CDR2 ANQGSEA. This CDR3 contains 12 residues. CDR3 nucleotide sequence: TGCAGCGGGCTTACAGGGAAAAACATTCAGTACTTC. Its protein is CSGLTGKNIQYF. Together with reference TRBV29-1 and TRBJ2-4, the CDR3 gives the full variable domain: SAVISQKPSRDICQRGTSLTIQCQVDSQVTMMFWYRQQPGQSLTLIATANQGSEATYESGFVIDKFPISRPNLTFSTLTVSNMSPEDSSIYLCSGLTGKNIQYFGAGTRLSVL.

Concerning this clone itself: The same CDR3 is also encoded by other DNA sequences in this sample. This chain uses TRBV29-1 with TRBJ2-1; D is ambiguous. The V and J ends lost 6 bases and 5 bases respectively, with 5 bases between them. This CDR3 region has 10 residues. Germline CDR1 is SQVTM and CDR2 is ANQGSEA. The CDR3 coding sequence is TGCAGCGTCGCTAACAATGAGCAGTTCTTC. It is translated as CSVANNEQFF.

The chain uses TRBV10-2 and TRBJ2-2; either TRBD1 or TRBD2 may supply D (5 bases each). The CDR3 has 15 residues. The germline V gene has CDR1 WSHSY and CDR2 SAAADI. V gave up 6 bases and J gave up 0 bases, with 11 bases separating them. The CDR3 bases are TGCGCCAGCAGGGCCGGGACCTCGAACACCGGGGAGCTGTTTTTT. Protein: CASRAGTSNTGELFF.

V gene TRBV5-1 combines with J gene TRBJ2-2; TRBD1 matches at 8 bases. This CDR3 comprises 16 residues. Losses at the gene ends were 1 base for V and 5 bases for J; bases not matched to a gene: 7. The germline CDR1 and CDR2 sequences are SGHRS and YFSETQ. The CDR3 nucleotides are TGCGCCAGCAGCTTGTTGACAGGGGTCGGAACCGGGGAGCTGTTTTTT. Protein sequence: CASSLLTGVGTGELFF.

V is TRBV28 and J is TRBJ2-1; tentatively, D is TRBD1 or TRBD2 (5 bases each). Germline CDR1 MDHEN, CDR2 SYDVKM. CDR3 length equals 16 residues. Trimming cost V 6 bases and J 1 base, with 16 bases left between them. As DNA, the CDR3 is TGTGCCAGCAGCACAACAGGAGGTTCGTCCTACAATGAGCAGTTCTTC. It yields the protein CASSTTGGSSYNEQFF.

The chain links TRBV10-1 to TRBJ1-1, with a tentative D call TRBD1 (6 bases). This CDR3 spans 13 amino acids. In germline, CDR1 is WNHNN, CDR2 SYGVQD (reference sequence). V shed 9 bases and J shed 5 bases, with 16 bases lying between them. The CDR3 loop is CASSRGGMTEAFF. The CDR3 coding sequence is TGCGCCAGTTCCCGAGGGGGGATGACTGAAGCTTTCTTT.

The genes are TRBV28 and TRBJ1-4; 7 positions match TRBD1. In germline, CDR1 is MDHEN, CDR2 SYDVKM. The CDR3 sequence is 16 residues long. With V trimmed by 1 base and J by 8 bases, 10 bases remained unmatched. The CDR3 DNA reads TGTGCCAGCAGTTTATCCCACAGGGGCGAGGAGGAAAAACTGTTTTTT. This translates into CASSLSHRGEEEKLFF.

This sequence joins TRBV2 and TRBJ1-5, with D possibly matching TRBD1 (5 bases). Germline V lookup: CDR1 SNHLY, CDR2 FYNNEI. The CDR3 spans 14 residues. Trimming pared 4 bases from V and 3 bases from J, leaving 10 bases between. CDR3 bases: TGTGCCAGCAGTGGAGTAGGGGCCAATCAGCCCCAGCATTTT. Protein: CASSGVGANQPQHF. Full variable domain (rest looked up from reference TRBV2 and TRBJ1-5): EPEVTQTPSHQVTQMGQEVILRCVPISNHLYFYWYRQILGQKVEFLVSFYNNEISEKSEIFDDQFSVERPDGSNFTLKIRSTKLEDSAMYFCASSGVGANQPQHFGDGTRLSIL.

The rearrangement uses TRBV7-6 and TRBJ2-1; TRBD1 agrees at 9 bases. The V and J ends lost 2 bases and 5 bases, in that order; junction bases with no gene match: 4. The CDR3 extends over 15 amino acids. The germline V gene has CDR1 SGHVS and CDR2 FNYEAQ. The CDR3 coding sequence is TGTGCCAGCAGCTTAAGGACAGGGGTTCACAATGAGCAGTTCTTC. Amino acid sequence: CASSLRTGVHNEQFF.

Comments on this clone: A clone one base away is much larger, so this may be a read error. This chain links TRBV5-1 with TRBJ2-7; possible D gene TRBD2, 6 bases. CDR1 and CDR2 from the germline V gene are SGHRS and YFSETQ. There are 12 residues in the CDR3. The CDR3 bases are TGCGCCAGCAGCTTGCCTAGCGACGAGCGGTACTTC. Its protein product is CASSLPSDERYF.

V gene TRBV11-2 combines with J gene TRBJ2-3, with a weak D call TRBD1 (5 bases). This CDR3 is built from 13 residues. V was clipped by 0 bases and J by 5 bases, with 6 bases between them. Germline V lookup: CDR1 SGHAT, CDR2 FQNNGV. For the CDR3, the DNA is TGTGCCAGCAGCTTAGACAGGGAAGATACGCAGTATTTT. Its translation is CASSLDREDTQYF.

Only a few counts were recorded for this clone. This rearrangement joins TRBV27 to TRBJ2-7; TRBD2 matches 13 bases. Germline V lookup: CDR1 MNHEY, CDR2 SMNVEV (reference sequence). Trimming took 5 bases from V and 6 from J; bases not matched to a gene: 4. The CDR3 covers 14 residues. The CDR3 region has the DNA TGTGCCAGCAGTGGAAGACTAGCGGGAGGCGAGCAGTACTTC. It is translated as CASSGRLAGGEQYF.

This clone appeared many times. This chain joins TRBV5-1 and TRBJ2-4; 7 nucleotides align to TRBD1. This CDR3 contains 14 residues. Looked up from germline, CDR1 is SGHRS and CDR2 is YFSETQ. V was pared by 4 bases and J by 7 bases, with 8 bases of the junction left unmatched. In nucleotides, the CDR3 is TGCGCCAGCAGCGCCGAAGGGGGCTGGAACATTCAGTACTTC. It specifies CASSAEGGWNIQYF.

The genes are TRBV27 and TRBJ2-2; D call uncertain. V dropped 3 bases and J dropped 5 bases, with 22 bases sitting between them. Germline CDR1 MNHEY, CDR2 SMNVEV (reference sequence). The length of the CDR3 is 18 residues. The CDR3 sequence: CASSFSSFVARWTGELFF. In DNA form, the CDR3 reads TGTGCCAGCAGTTTCTCTTCATTTGTGGCCCGGTGGACCGGGGAGCTGTTTTTT.

This clone came up a few times. A junction end diverges from the germline sequence, so it may reflect a read error. This chain uses TRBV27 with TRBJ2-7; TRBD2 matches at 16 bases. Germline lookup yields CDR1 MNHEY and CDR2 SMNVEV (reference sequence). This CDR3 is built from 14 residues. The CDR3 spells CASSSGLAGGPVDF. The CDR3 region has the DNA TGTGCCAGCAGTTCGGGACTAGCGGGAGGGCCGGTGGACTTC.

The genes are TRBV28 and TRBJ2-3; D remains ambiguous. The CDR3 is 14 residues long. Germline CDR1 is MDHEN and CDR2 is SYDVKM. Trimming cost V 2 bases and J 0 bases, with 6 bases left between them. CDR3 loop: CASSLPSSTDTQYF. CDR3 DNA sequence: TGTGCCAGCAGTTTACCCAGTAGCACAGATACGCAGTATTTT. Filled out from reference TRBV28 and TRBJ2-3, the complete variable domain reads DVKVTQSSRYLVKRTGEKVFLECVQDMDHENMFWYRQDPGLGLRLIYFSYDVKMKEKGDIPEGYSVSREKKERFSLILESASTNQTSMYLCASSLPSSTDTQYFGPGTRLTVL.